These T cell receptor beta chains were read from a single sample in a study of cytomegalovirus exposure and HLA in healthy donors. Libraries were prepared by immunoSEQ multiplex PCR; TCRdb keeps only in-frame clonotypes and omits some of them. The profile covers about 140,000 clones, with approximately 9% appearing a single time and 1.5% to 2% taken by the ten largest. Material for sequencing was PBMCs. The receptors were gathered from a male donor in good health and CMV-seronegative. CDR3s include the opening cysteine and the closing phenylalanine or tryptophan. A D gene is named only where the DNA matches it firmly. Clone sizes are given selectively: once, few, many, or a class where the clone is expanded.

j_call,v_call,clone_size,d_call,cdr3_nt,cdr3_aa
TRBJ1-5,TRBV5-5,few,-,TGTGCCAGCAGCTTCAAAGGGGATCAGCCCCAGCATTTT,CASSFKGDQPQHF
TRBJ1-2,TRBV6-1,-,-,TGTGCCAGCAGTGAAGCCCGTGGCGGGGGAAGCATTAACTATGGCTACACCTTC,CASSEARGGGSINYGYTF
TRBJ1-4,TRBV15,few,TRBD1,TGTGCCACCAGCAGAGCGACAGGGTCGAGTGAAAAACTGTTTTTT,CATSRATGSSEKLFF
TRBJ1-2,TRBV7-2,few,-,TGTGCCAGCAAAGACAGTTTACGCTGGTCAGGCTACACCTTC,CASKDSLRWSGYTF
TRBJ1-6,TRBV5-4,-,-,TGTGCCAGCAGCTTCAGGAAAGATAATTCACCCCTCCACTTT,CASSFRKDNSPLHF
TRBJ2-7,TRBV29-1,-,-,TGCAGCGTTGAGCTGGGCCCAGGCCCCGAGCAGTACTTC,CSVELGPGPEQYF
TRBJ2-3,TRBV4-3,-,TRBD2,TGCGCCAGCAGCCAAGACATTCCGGGACTAGAGGACCTCTCCACAGATACGCAGTATTTT,CASSQDIPGLEDLSTDTQYF
TRBJ2-5,TRBV28,-,TRBD2,TGTGCCAGCAGTTCTTTTAGCGGGGGGGAAGAGACCCAGTACTTC,CASSSFSGGEETQYF
TRBJ1-1,TRBV28,few,-,TGTGCCAGCAGTTTAGCTGCAAGGGGGGGCACTGAAGCTTTCTTT,CASSLAARGGTEAFF
TRBJ1-2,TRBV7-2,few,TRBD1,TGTGCCAGCAGCCCACGTATGGGACAGGTCTATGGCTACACCTTC,CASSPRMGQVYGYTF
TRBJ1-5,TRBV7-2,-,-,TGTGCCAGCAGCTTAGCGCCGGGGAACCAGCCCCAGCATTTT,CASSLAPGNQPQHF
TRBJ2-1,TRBV15,few,TRBD2,TGTGCCACCAGCGCAGCGGGGGGTCACAATGAGCAGTTCTTC,CATSAAGGHNEQFF
TRBJ1-1,TRBV15,few,TRBD1,TGTGCCACCAGCAGAGATGGGACAGGGAACACTGAAGCTTTCTTT,CATSRDGTGNTEAFF
TRBJ1-3,TRBV19,-,TRBD1,TGTGCCAGTACCCGACAGGGCGGAAACACCATATATTTT,CASTRQGGNTIYF
TRBJ2-3,TRBV13,-,TRBD2,TGTGCCAGCAGCCCTCGACTAGCGGGGGGTACAGATACGCAGTATTTT,CASSPRLAGGTDTQYF
TRBJ1-1,TRBV19,-,TRBD1,TGTGCCAGTAGTATACGAGGGGGCGGCACTGAAGCTTTCTTT,CASSIRGGGTEAFF
TRBJ1-3,TRBV30,few,-,TGTGCCTGGAGCCCCAGATCGGGGGGAGTCTCTGGAAACACCATATATTTT,CAWSPRSGGVSGNTIYF
TRBJ2-3,TRBV19,few,-,TGTGCCAGTAGTACCTCTAGCACAGATACGCAGTATTTT,CASSTSSTDTQYF
TRBJ1-2,TRBV27,once,TRBD1,TGTGCCAGCACCCCTGTGGGACAGGGTGACGGCTACACCTTC,CASTPVGQGDGYTF
TRBJ2-7,TRBV27,few,-,TGTGCCAGCAGTCCCCGGGTCAGATCTAGGGAGCTTTTCACCTACGAGCAGTACTTC,CASSPRVRSRELFTYEQYF
TRBJ1-2,TRBV29-1,-,TRBD1,TGCAGCGTTGACAAGGGACAGAGTGGTATAGGCTACACCTTC,CSVDKGQSGIGYTF
TRBJ2-2,TRBV27,few,TRBD2,TGTGCCAGCAGACCAATAGCGGGAGTCCCGAACACCGGGGAGCTGTTTTTT,CASRPIAGVPNTGELFF
TRBJ1-4,TRBV5-1,few,TRBD1,TGCGCCAGCAGCTATTCCGGGACAGGGGGCGAAAAACTGTTTTTT,CASSYSGTGGEKLFF